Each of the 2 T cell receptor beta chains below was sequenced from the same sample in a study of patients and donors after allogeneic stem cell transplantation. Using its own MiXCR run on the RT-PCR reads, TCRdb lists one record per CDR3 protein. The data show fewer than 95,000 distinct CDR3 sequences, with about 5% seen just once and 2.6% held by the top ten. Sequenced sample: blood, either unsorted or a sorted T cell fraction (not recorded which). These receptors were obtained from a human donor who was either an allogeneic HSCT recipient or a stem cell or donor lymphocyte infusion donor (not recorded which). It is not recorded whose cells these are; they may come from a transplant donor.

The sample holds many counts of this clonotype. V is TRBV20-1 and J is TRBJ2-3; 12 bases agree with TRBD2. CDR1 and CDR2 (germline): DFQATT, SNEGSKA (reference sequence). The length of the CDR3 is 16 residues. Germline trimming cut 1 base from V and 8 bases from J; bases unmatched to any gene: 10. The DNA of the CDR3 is TGCAGTGCTAGAGGTCCCCTAGCGGGAGGGCCTGGTACGCAGTATTTT. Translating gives CSARGPLAGGPGTQYF.

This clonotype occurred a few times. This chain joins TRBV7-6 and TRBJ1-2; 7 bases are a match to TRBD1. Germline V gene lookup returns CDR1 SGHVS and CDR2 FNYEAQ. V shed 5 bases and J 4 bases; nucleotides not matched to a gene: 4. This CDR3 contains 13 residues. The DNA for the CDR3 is TGTGCCAGCAGCCCGGACAGGACCTATGGCTACACCTTC. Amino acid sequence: CASSPDRTYGYTF.